One sample yielded the 26 T cell receptor beta chains listed below, sequenced in a study of Graves' ophthalmopathy and Graves' hyperthyroidism. RNA transcripts were the template, and TCR beta CDR3 regions were amplified from them. Second-round multiplex PCR followed a first-round RT-PCR using HTBI primers. In TCRdb, the multiplex PCR reads were re-called with MiXCR into one record per CDR3 protein. The sample carries more than 550,000 distinct CDR3 sequences, roughly 41% recorded once. The sample consisted of peripheral blood. The origin of the receptors is an adult man with Graves' ophthalmopathy.

For this clonotype: A read error may account for a junction end that differs from germline. The chain has TRBV4-3 and TRBJ1-4; D gene ambiguous. The CDR3 extends over 15 amino acids. The germline V gene has CDR1 LGHNA and CDR2 YSLEER. CDR3: CASSQPQRGGEKLLF. CDR3 DNA: TGCGCCAGCAGCCAACCACAGAGAGGCGGTGAAAAACTGCTTTTT.

V and J are TRBV19 and TRBJ2-5; the D gene could be TRBD1 or TRBD2 (5 bases each). CDR3 length: 14 residues. Germline loops: CDR1 LNHDA, CDR2 SQIVND (reference sequence). V lost 0 bases and J lost 7, with 12 bases in between. The CDR3 reads CASSIDWGEGTQYF. The CDR3 coding sequence is TGTGCCAGTAGTATAGATTGGGGCGAGGGGACCCAGTACTTC.

In this sample, this clonotype turned up many times. This chain connects TRBV7-9 to TRBJ1-1; D is unresolved. Germline V gene lookup returns CDR1 SEHNR and CDR2 FQNEAQ (reference sequence). The CDR3 has 14 amino acids. Trimming left V 4 bases short and J 4 bases short, with 13 bases between. For the CDR3, the DNA is TGTGCCAGCAGCTCCACGGTGGGTATCACTGAAGCTTTCTTT. Translation: CASSSTVGITEAFF.

This clonotype appeared a few times. This could be a read error, since a much larger clone is one nucleotide away. The rearrangement joins TRBV5-5 to TRBJ2-7, with D hard to call. Germline assignment: CDR1 SGHKS and CDR2 YYEKEE (reference sequence). This CDR3 has 13 residues. The CDR3 DNA reads as TGTGCCAGCAGCTTGGGACTTGGATACGGGCAGTACTTC. Translating it yields CASSLGLGYGQYF.

This chain joins TRBV7-2 and TRBJ2-3, with D perhaps TRBD2 (6 bases). Trimming stripped 1 base from V and 5 bases from J, with 13 bases between. The CDR3 is 15 residues long. The germline gives CDR1 SGHTA, CDR2 FQGNSA. CDR3 coding DNA: TGTGCCAGCAGCTTAGTTTCCGGGAGTCAAGATACGCAGTATTTT. It translates to CASSLVSGSQDTQYF.

CDR3 region: CASGFNRYTEAFF. The CDR3 DNA sequence: TGTGCTAGTGGTTTCAACAGGTACACTGAAGCTTTCTTT. The chain couples TRBV12-5 to TRBJ1-1, with a tentative D call TRBD1 (5 bases). Germline values: CDR1 LGHNT, CDR2 FRNRAP. With 3 bases removed from V and 3 bases from J, the gap between germline ends came to 8 bases. This CDR3 spans 13 amino acids.

This clonotype was picked up a small number of times. The V and J genes are TRBV12-3 or TRBV12-4 and TRBJ1-5; unclear D gene. The CDR3 covers 15 residues. Trimming took 2 bases from V and 0 from J, leaving 8 bases between them. Here the CDR3 reads CASSLQVDSNQPQHF. In DNA, the CDR3 is TGTGCCAGCAGTTTACAGGTGGATAGCAATCAGCCCCAGCATTTT.

As DNA, the CDR3 is TGTGCCAGCAGGGGGAGAGGGGGCGGGGTGAACTCCTACGAGCAGTACTTC. As protein: CASRGRGGGVNSYEQYF. The rearrangement joins TRBV12-3 or TRBV12-4 to TRBJ2-7; perhaps TRBD1 as D (7 bases). V was pared by 6 bases and J by 0 bases, with 21 bases between. There are 17 residues in the CDR3.

The rearrangement links TRBV15 to TRBJ2-7; 12 bases fit TRBD1. The CDR3 consists of 16 residues. The junction had 6 bases not matched to a gene; V was cut back by 0 bases and J by 6 bases. From germline, CDR1 is LNHNV and CDR2 YYDKDF (reference sequence). The DNA of the CDR3 is TGTGCCACCAGCAGAGACCCCGGGACAGGGGGCGGCGAGCAGTACTTC. This codes for CATSRDPGTGGGEQYF.

This clonotype has a count of ten or more. CDR3: CASSPNRNEQYF. The CDR3 bases are TGTGCCAGCAGCCCAAACAGGAACGAGCAGTACTTC. This chain links TRBV7-3 with TRBJ2-7; weak D call: TRBD1 (5 bases). The CDR3 is 12 amino acids. Germline CDR1 and CDR2: SGHTA and FQGTGA. V shed 5 bases and J shed 5 bases, with 10 bases lying between them.

At least ten counts were recorded for this clonotype. The junction departs from the called germline gene at one end, perhaps through a read error. The chain links TRBV7-9 to TRBJ1-2; no reliable D call. This CDR3 has 13 residues. In germline, CDR1 is SEHNR, CDR2 FQNEAQ (reference sequence). CDR3 sequence: CASSQGPYYGYTF. The CDR3 region has the DNA TGCGCCAGCAGCCAAGGACCATACTATGGCTACACCTTC. Looking up the rest from reference TRBV7-9 and TRBJ1-2 gives the full variable domain: DTGVSQNPRHKITKRGQNVTFRCDPISEHNRLYWYRQTLGQGPEFLTYFQNEAQLEKSRLLSDRFSAERPKGSFSTLEIQRTEQGDSAMYLCASSQGPYYGYTFGSGTRLTVV.

The chain joins TRBV10-3 to TRBJ1-2; D not certain. The CDR3 is 10 amino acids. Germline lookup yields CDR1 ENHRY and CDR2 SYGVKD. The ends were cut back, 3 bases at V and 7 bases at J, with 3 bases in the middle. The CDR3 spells CAISDGGYTF. The CDR3 DNA reads TGTGCCATCAGTGACGGTGGCTACACCTTC.

This clonotype was recorded many times. The rearrangement uses TRBV7-9 and TRBJ1-2; D unclear. The CDR3 contains 16 residues. CDR1 is SEHNR and CDR2 is FQNEAQ in the germline V gene (reference sequence). V lost 5 bases and J lost 1, with 17 bases in between. The CDR3 DNA follows: TGTGCCAGCAGCGCAAGTGGGCAGGCCGTTAACTATGGCTACACCTTC. It encodes CASSASGQAVNYGYTF.

The genes are TRBV9 and TRBJ2-7; D is perhaps TRBD2 (6 bases). The germline V gene has CDR1 SGDLS and CDR2 YYNGEE. The CDR3 runs 17 residues. V was shortened by 0 bases and J by 1 base, with 17 bases between the two germline ends. The CDR3 is CASSVAPLAPRSYEQYF. Here the CDR3 DNA reads TGTGCCAGCAGCGTAGCCCCCCTAGCGCCAAGATCCTACGAGCAGTACTTC.

CDR3 in amino acids: CAWSVPAAMNTEAFF. CDR3 sequence (DNA): TGTGCCTGGAGTGTACCGGCAGCCATGAACACTGAAGCTTTCTTT. This chain uses TRBV10-3 with TRBJ1-1; D is unresolved. With 11 bases removed from V and 0 bases from J, the gap between germline ends came to 19 bases. The CDR3 totals 15 residues. The germline V gene encodes CDR1 ENHRY and CDR2 SYGVKD.

In the case of this clonotype: Being one base from a much bigger clone, this may be a read error. The chain combines TRBV10-3 with TRBJ1-5; no clear D gene. CDR1 ENHRY and CDR2 SYGVKD come from the germline V gene. The CDR3 length is 16 residues. Trimming took 5 bases from V and 1 from J, leaving 15 bases between them. CDR3 in DNA: TGTGCCATCAGTTTCCTGACGCAACCGAGCAATCAGCCCCAGCATTTT. Protein sequence: CAISFLTQPSNQPQHF.

V and J are TRBV7-9 and TRBJ2-5, with TRBD2 identical over 13 bases. The ends lost 5 bases at V and 2 bases at J; junction bases unmatched: 2. The CDR3 runs to 15 residues. Per the germline V gene, CDR1 is SEHNR and CDR2 is FQNEAQ (reference sequence). This CDR3 is CASSETSGGQETQYF. The DNA of the CDR3 is TGTGCCAGCAGCGAGACTAGCGGGGGGCAAGAGACCCAGTACTTC.

A word on this clonotype: The junction departs from germline at one end; a sequencing error may be responsible. The V call is TRBV2, the J call TRBJ2-6; the D gene is possibly TRBD1 (6 bases). Looked up from germline, CDR1 is SNHLY and CDR2 is FYNNEI. This CDR3 contains 12 residues. The CDR3 region has the DNA TGTGCCAGCGGGGGCGAGGTGAACACTGAAGCTTTC. This encodes CASGGEVNTEAF.

The rearrangement joins TRBV12-5 to TRBJ2-5; no clear D. The CDR3 is 16 residues long. V was clipped by 3 bases and J by 4 bases, with 18 bases between them. Germline lookup yields CDR1 LGHNT and CDR2 FRNRAP. The CDR3 coding sequence is TGTGCTAGTGGTTTTTTTTCGGGTGGTAATGGAGAGACCCAGTACTTC. It yields the protein CASGFFSGGNGETQYF.

The V gene is TRBV10-3, the J gene TRBJ2-5; 10 bases fit TRBD2. The last part of the DNA fits TRBJ2-7 better; the J call may be wrong. CDR1 is ENHRY and CDR2 is SYGVKD in the germline V gene. The CDR3 totals 16 residues. The CDR3 spells CAISASGLAGVFEQYF. The CDR3 DNA reads as TGTGCCATCAGTGCTAGTGGCCTAGCGGGAGTGTTCGAGCAGTACTTC.

The rearrangement joins TRBV7-2 to TRBJ1-2; D may be TRBD1 (5 bases). Trimming shortened V by 6 bases and J by 6 bases, and 11 bases separated the two germline ends. This CDR3 region has 12 residues. Germline CDR1 and CDR2: SGHTA and FQGNSA. The CDR3: CASRPGRNGYTF. CDR3 nucleotide sequence: TGTGCCAGCAGGCCGGGGCGAAATGGCTACACCTTC.

At least ten counts were recorded for this clonotype. The genes are TRBV5-6 and TRBJ1-1; D ambiguous. With 4 bases removed from V and 8 bases from J, the gap between germline ends came to 9 bases. The CDR3 covers 11 residues. In germline, CDR1 is SGHDT, CDR2 YYEEEE. This CDR3 is CASSRLREAFF. CDR3 bases: TGTGCCAGCAGCCGTCTCCGGGAAGCTTTCTTT. The variable domain in full, completed from reference TRBV5-6 and TRBJ1-1, reads DAGVTQSPTHLIKTRGQQVTLRCSPKSGHDTVSWYQQALGQGPQFIFQYYEEEERQRGNFPDRFSGHQFPNYSSELNVNALLLGDSALYLCASSRLREAFFGQGTRLTVV.

Comments on this clonotype: The junction departs from the called germline gene at one end, perhaps through a read error. The chain employs TRBV20-1 and TRBJ2-5, with 12 bases identical to TRBD2. The CDR3 loop spans 15 amino acids. Germline lookup yields CDR1 DFQATT and CDR2 SNEGSKA (reference sequence). This CDR3 reads CSAPASGGEQEAQYF. For the CDR3, the DNA is TGCAGTGCGCCCGCTAGCGGGGGGGAACAAGAGGCCCAGTACTTC.

This clonotype appeared once. This chain uses TRBV5-6 with TRBJ2-7, with D perhaps matching TRBD1 (6 bases). The CDR3 extends over 14 amino acids. Germline V gene sequence: CDR1 SGHDT, CDR2 YYEEEE. V lost 5 bases, J lost 2 bases, and 14 bases lay in between. The CDR3 sequence: CASRGHRAAYEQYF. CDR3 nucleotide sequence: TGTGCCAGCAGAGGCCACAGGGCAGCCTACGAGCAGTACTTC.

This clonotype was detected a few times. V gene TRBV27 combines with J gene TRBJ2-2; 8 bases map to TRBD2. Losses at the gene ends were 6 bases for V and 6 bases for J; bases not matched to a gene: 6. There are 14 residues in the CDR3. Germline lookup yields CDR1 MNHEY and CDR2 SMNVEV (reference sequence). The DNA of the CDR3 is TGTGCCAGCAGCCCCGGACTAGCAGCCGGGGAGCTGTTTTTT. Protein product: CASSPGLAAGELFF.

This clonotype appeared a few times. The chain links TRBV2 to TRBJ2-2, with D uncertain. Germline loops: CDR1 SNHLY, CDR2 FYNNEI. The V and J ends lost 5 bases and 4 bases respectively, with 8 bases between them. The CDR3 spans 13 residues. The CDR3 region has the DNA TGTGCCAGCAGTTCTTGGATCACCGGGGAGCTGTTTTTT. This encodes CASSSWITGELFF.